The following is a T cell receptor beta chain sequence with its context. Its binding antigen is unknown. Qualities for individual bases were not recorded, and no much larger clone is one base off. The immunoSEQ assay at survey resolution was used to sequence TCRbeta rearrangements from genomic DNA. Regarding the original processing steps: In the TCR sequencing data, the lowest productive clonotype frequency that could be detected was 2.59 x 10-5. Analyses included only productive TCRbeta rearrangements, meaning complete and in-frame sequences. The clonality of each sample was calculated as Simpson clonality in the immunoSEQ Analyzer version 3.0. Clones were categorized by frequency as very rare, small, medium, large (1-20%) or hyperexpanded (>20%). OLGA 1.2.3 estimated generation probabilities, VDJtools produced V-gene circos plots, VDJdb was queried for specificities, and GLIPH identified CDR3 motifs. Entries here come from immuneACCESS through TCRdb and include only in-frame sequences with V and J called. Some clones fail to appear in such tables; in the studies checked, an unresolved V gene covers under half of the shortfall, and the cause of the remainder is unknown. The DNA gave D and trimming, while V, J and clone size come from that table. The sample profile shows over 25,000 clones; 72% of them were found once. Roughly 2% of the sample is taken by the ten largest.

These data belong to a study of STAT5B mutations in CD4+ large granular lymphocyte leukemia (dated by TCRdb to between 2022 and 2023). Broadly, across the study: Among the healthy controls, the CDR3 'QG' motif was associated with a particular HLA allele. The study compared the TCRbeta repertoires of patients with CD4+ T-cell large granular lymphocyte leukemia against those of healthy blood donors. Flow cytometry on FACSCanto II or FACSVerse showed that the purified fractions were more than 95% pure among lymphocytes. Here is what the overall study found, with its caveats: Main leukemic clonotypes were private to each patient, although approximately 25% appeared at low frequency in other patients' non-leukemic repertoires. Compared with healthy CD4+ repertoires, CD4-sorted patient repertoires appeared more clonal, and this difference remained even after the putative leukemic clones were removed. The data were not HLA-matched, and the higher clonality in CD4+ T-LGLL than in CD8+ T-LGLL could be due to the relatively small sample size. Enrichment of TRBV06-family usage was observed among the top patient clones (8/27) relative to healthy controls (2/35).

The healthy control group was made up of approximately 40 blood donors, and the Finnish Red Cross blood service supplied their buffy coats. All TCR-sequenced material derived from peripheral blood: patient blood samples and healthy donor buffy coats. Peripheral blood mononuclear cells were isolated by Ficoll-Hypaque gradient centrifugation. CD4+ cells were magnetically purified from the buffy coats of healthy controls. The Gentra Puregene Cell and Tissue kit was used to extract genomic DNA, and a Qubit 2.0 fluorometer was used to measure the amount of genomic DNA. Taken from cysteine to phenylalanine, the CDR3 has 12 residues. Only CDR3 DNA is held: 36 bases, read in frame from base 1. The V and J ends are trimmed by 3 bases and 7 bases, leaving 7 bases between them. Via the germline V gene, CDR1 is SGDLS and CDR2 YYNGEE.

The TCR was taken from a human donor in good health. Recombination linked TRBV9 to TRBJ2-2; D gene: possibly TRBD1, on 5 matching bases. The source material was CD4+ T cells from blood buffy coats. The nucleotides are TGTGCCAGCAGCGCCGACAGCGGGGAGCTGTTTTTT. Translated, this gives CASSADSGELFF.